The T cell receptor beta chain described here comes from a study of T cells in Graves' hyperthyroidism and ophthalmopathy. The CDR3 extends over 10 amino acids. V was trimmed by 11 bases and J by 7 bases, leaving 11 bases between them. The V gene's germline CDR1 is SNHLY and CDR2 FYNNEI. RNA transcripts were the template for amplifying TCR beta CDR3 regions. In the first-round RT-PCR of the TCR CDR3, the HTBI primer set was used. TCRdb re-analysed the multiplex PCR reads in MiXCR, keeping a single row per CDR3 protein. The table records over 250,000 distinct CDR3 sequences, approximately 13% of them present only once. This clonotype was detected many times.

The chain links TRBV2 to TRBJ1-1; perhaps TRBD1 as D (5 bases). Input material: blood. The receptor was isolated from a woman in her thirties or forties with Graves' ophthalmopathy. Written as DNA, the CDR3 is TGTGCCGGAGACAGTGATGAAGCTTTCTTT. It codes for CAGDSDEAFF. The whole variable domain, remainder taken from reference TRBV2 and TRBJ1-1, is EPEVTQTPSHQVTQMGQEVILRCVPISNHLYFYWYRQILGQKVEFLVSFYNNEISEKSEIFDDQFSVERPDGSNFTLKIRSTKLEDSAMYFCAGDSDEAFFGQGTRLTVV.